This T cell receptor (beta chain) was recorded in a study of control samples from healthy donors and cancer patients (dated by TCRdb to the early 2020s). Trimming at the junction amounts to 2 bases on V and 5 bases on J, and the germline ends lie 4 bases apart. Reading from cysteine to phenylalanine, the CDR3 counts 11 amino acids. Only the CDR3 part of the read is kept: 33 bases, read in frame from the first base. From a lookup of the germline V gene, CDR1 and CDR2 are SGHVS and FQNEAQ. Libraries came from the immunoSEQ multiplex PCR assay. The source is immuneACCESS, and TCRdb retained only in-frame sequences with V and J called. Part of the clones is not carried over; for the studies checked, unresolved V genes explain less than half of this, and the remainder is unexplained. This sample lists about 110,000 clones; less than 95% were detected once. Roughly 4.5% of the sample goes to the ten largest clones.

In the case of this clone: Its antigen is unknown. No base quality information exists; no much larger clone differs at one position.

Sequences were obtained from blood. The TCR originated in a human donor in good health. The donor label of this sample is uncertain. The sequence is built from TRBV7-8 and TRBJ2-7, with no confidently assigned D gene. The encoded CDR3 is CASSLIDEQYF. The DNA reads TGTGCCAGCAGCTTAATTGACGAGCAGTACTTC.